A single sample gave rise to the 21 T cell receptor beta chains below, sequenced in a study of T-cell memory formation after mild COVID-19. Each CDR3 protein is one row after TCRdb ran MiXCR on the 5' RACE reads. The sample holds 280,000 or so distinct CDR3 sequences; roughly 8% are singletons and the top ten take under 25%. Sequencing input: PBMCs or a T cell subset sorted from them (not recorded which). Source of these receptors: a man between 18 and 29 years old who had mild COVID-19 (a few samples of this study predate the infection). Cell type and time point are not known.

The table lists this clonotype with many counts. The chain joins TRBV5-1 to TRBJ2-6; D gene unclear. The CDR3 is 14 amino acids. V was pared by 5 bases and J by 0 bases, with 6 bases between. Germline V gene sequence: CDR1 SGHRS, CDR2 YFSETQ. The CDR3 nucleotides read TGCGCCAGCAGTAAGACCTCTGGGGCCAACGTCCTGACTTTC. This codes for CASSKTSGANVLTF.

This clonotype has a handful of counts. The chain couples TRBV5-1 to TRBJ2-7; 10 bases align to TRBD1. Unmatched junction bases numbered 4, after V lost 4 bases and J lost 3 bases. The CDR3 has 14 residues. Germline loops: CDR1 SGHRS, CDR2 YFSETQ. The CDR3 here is CASSQGDRGYEQYF. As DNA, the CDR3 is TGCGCCAGCAGCCAGGGGGACAGGGGCTACGAGCAGTACTTC.

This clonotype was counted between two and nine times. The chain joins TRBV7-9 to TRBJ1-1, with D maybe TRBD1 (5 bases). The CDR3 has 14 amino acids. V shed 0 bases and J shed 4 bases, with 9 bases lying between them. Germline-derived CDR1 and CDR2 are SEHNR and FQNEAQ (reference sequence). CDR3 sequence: CASSLAFGGTEAFF. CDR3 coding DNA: TGTGCCAGCAGCTTAGCCTTCGGGGGCACTGAAGCTTTCTTT.

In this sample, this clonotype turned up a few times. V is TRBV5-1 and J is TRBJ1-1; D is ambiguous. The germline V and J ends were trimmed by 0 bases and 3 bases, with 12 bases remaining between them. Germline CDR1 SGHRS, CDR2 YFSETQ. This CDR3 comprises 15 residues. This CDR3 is CASSLVLGSDTEAFF. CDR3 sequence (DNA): TGCGCCAGCAGCTTGGTTCTCGGTTCGGACACTGAAGCTTTCTTT.

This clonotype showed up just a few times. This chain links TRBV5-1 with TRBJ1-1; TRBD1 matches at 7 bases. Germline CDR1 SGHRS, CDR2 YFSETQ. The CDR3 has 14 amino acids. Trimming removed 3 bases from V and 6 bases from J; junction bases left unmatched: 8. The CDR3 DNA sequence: TGCGCCAGCAGCTCGGGGGACAGTTACCCTGAAGCTTTCTTT. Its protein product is CASSSGDSYPEAFF.

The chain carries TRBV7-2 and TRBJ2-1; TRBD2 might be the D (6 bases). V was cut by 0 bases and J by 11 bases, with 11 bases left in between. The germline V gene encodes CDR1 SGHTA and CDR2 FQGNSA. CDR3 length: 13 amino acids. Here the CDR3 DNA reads TGTGCCAGCAGCTTAGCCGGGACTCCAAAGCAGTTCTTC. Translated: CASSLAGTPKQFF.

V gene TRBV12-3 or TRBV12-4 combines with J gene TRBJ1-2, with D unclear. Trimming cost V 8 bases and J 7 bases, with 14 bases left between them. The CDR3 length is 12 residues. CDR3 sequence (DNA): TGTGCCAGCCAGGTCGGTGGGGTTGGCTACACCTTC. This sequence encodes CASQVGGVGYTF.

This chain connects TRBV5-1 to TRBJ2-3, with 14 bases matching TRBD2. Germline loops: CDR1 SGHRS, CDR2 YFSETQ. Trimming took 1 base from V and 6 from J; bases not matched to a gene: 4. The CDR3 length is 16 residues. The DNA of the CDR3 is TGCGCCAGCAGCTTGCAGAGGACTAGCGGGGGGGATACGCAGTATTTT. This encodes CASSLQRTSGGDTQYF. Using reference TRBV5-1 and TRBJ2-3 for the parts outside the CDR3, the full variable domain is KAGVTQTPRYLIKTRGQQVTLSCSPISGHRSVSWYQQTPGQGLQFLFEYFSETQRNKGNFPGRFSGRQFSNSRSEMNVSTLELGDSALYLCASSLQRTSGGDTQYFGPGTRLTVL.

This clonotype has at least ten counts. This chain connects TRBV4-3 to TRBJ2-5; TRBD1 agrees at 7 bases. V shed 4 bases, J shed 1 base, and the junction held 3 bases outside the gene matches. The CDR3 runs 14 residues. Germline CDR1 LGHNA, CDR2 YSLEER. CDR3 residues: CASSLRTGQETQYF. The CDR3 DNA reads TGCGCCAGCAGCCTCCGGACAGGCCAAGAGACCCAGTACTTC.

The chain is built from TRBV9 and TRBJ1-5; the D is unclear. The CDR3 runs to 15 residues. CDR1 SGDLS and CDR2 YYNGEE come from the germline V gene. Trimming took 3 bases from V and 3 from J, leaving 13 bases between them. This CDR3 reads CASSASSVDNQPQHF. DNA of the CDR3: TGTGCCAGCAGCGCGTCCTCGGTCGACAATCAGCCCCAGCATTTT.

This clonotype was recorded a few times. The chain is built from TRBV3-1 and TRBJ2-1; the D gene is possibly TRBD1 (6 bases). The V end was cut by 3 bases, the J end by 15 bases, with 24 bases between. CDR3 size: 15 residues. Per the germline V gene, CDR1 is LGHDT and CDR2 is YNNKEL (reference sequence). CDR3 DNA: TGTGCCAGCAGCCATCTCCTGCAGGGGCAGGATCGACCGTTCTTC. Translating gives CASSHLLQGQDRPFF.

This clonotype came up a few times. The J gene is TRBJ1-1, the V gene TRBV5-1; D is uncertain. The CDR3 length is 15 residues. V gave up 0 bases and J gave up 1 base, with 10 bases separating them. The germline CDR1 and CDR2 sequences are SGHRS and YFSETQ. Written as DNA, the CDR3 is TGCGCCAGCAGCTTGGTTCCGCCGTGGAACACTGAAGCTTTCTTT. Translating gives CASSLVPPWNTEAFF.

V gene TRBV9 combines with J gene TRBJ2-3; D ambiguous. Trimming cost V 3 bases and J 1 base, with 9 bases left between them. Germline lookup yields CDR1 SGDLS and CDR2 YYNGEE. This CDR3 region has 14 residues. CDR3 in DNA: TGTGCCAGCAGCGCTGTAGTCGGCACAGATACGCAGTATTTT. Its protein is CASSAVVGTDTQYF.

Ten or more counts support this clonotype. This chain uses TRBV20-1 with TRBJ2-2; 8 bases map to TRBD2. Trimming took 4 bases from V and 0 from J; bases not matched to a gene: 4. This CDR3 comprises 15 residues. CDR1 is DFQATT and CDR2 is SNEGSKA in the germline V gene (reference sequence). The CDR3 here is CSATRTSPNTGELFF. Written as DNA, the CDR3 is TGCAGTGCTACTAGGACTAGCCCGAACACCGGGGAGCTGTTTTTT.

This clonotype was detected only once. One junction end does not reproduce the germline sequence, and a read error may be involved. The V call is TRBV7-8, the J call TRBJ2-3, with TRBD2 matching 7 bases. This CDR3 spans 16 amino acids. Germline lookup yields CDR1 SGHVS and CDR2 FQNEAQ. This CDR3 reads CAISLASGALTDTQYF. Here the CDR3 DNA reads TGTGCCATCAGCTTAGCCAGCGGGGCGCTCACAGATACGCAGTATTTT.

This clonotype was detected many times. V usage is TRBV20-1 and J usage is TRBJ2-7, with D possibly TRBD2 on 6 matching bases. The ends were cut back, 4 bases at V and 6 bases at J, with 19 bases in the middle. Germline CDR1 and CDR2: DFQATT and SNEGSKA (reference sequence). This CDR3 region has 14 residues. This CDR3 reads CSAISRGSSGEQYF. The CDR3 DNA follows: TGCAGTGCTATTTCGCGGGGTTCCTCTGGCGAGCAGTACTTC.

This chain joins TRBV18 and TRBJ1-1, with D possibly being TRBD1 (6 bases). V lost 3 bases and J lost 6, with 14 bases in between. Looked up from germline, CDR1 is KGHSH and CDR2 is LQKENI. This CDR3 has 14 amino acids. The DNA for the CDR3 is TGTGCCAGCTCACCGACGCACAGGGACGCTGAAGCTTTCTTT. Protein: CASSPTHRDAEAFF.

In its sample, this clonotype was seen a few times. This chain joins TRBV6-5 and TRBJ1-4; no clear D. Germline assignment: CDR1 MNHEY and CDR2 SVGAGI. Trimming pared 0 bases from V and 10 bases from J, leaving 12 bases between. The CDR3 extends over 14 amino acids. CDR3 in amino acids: CASSYSGKSGKLFF. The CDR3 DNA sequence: TGTGCCAGCAGTTACTCCGGGAAAAGTGGAAAACTGTTTTTT.

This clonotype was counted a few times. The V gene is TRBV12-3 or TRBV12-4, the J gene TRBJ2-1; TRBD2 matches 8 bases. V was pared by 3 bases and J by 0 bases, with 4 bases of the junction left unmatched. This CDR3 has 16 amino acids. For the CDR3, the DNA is TGTGCCAGCAGTTTCCCGGGGGGGAGCTCCTACAATGAGCAGTTCTTC. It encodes CASSFPGGSSYNEQFF.

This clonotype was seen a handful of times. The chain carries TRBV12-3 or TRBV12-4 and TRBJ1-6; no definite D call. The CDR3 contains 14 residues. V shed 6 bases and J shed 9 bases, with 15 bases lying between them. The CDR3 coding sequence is TGTGCCAGCAGACACGACCGATCGGGTTCACCCCTCCACTTT. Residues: CASRHDRSGSPLHF.

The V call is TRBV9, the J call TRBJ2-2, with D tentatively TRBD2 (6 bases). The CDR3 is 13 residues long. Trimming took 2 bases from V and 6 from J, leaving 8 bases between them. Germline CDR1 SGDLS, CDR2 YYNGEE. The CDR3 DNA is TGTGCCAGCAGCGTGGGGGGTGCCGGGGAGCTGTTTTTT. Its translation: CASSVGGAGELFF.